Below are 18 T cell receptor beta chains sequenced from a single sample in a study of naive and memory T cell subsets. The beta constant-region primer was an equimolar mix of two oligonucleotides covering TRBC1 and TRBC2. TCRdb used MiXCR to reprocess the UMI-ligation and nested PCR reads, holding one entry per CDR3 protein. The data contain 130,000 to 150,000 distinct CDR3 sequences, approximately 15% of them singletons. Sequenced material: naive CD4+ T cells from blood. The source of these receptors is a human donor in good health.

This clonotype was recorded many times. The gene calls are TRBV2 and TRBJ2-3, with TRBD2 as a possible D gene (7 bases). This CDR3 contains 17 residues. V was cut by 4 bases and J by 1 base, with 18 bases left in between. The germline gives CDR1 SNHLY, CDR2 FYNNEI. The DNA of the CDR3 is TGTGCCAGCAGTGTTAGGCCGGGGGCGGGGGGCACAGATACGCAGTATTTT. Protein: CASSVRPGAGGTDTQYF.

The CDR3 DNA follows: TGCAGTGCTAGAGTTTTTCTAGCGGGAGTCTACAATGAGCAGTTCTTC. Its protein product is CSARVFLAGVYNEQFF. V and J are TRBV20-1 and TRBJ2-1; 10 bases map to TRBD2. V lost 1 base and J lost 3; bases outside the gene matches: 6. Germline V lookup: CDR1 DFQATT, CDR2 SNEGSKA (reference sequence). The CDR3 runs to 16 residues.

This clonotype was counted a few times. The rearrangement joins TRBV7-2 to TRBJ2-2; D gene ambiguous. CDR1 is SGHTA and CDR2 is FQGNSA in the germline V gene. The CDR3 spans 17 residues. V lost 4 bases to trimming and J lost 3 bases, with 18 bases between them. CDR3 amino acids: CASSSTPQSTYTGELFF. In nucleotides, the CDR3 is TGTGCCAGCAGCTCCACGCCCCAATCGACCTACACCGGGGAGCTGTTTTTT.

CDR3 bases: TGTGCCAGCAGTTACCAATACCAACGAGAGACCCAGTACTTC. It codes for CASSYQYQRETQYF. The chain combines TRBV6-5 with TRBJ2-5; no clear D. V dropped 2 bases and J dropped 4 bases, with 11 bases sitting between them. This CDR3 is 14 amino acids long. Germline loops: CDR1 MNHEY, CDR2 SVGAGI.

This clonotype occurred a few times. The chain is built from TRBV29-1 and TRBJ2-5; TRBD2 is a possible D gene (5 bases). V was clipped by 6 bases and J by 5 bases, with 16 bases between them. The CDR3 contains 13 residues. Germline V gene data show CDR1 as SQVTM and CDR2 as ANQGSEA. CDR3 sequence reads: CSVTRGSAETQYF. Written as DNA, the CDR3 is TGCAGCGTCACCCGGGGTTCGGCGGAGACCCAGTACTTC.

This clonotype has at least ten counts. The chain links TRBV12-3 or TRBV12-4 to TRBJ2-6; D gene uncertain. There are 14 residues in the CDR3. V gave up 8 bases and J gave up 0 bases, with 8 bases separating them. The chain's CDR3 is CASRANSGANVLTF. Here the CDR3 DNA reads TGTGCCAGCCGAGCGAACTCTGGGGCCAACGTCCTGACTTTC.

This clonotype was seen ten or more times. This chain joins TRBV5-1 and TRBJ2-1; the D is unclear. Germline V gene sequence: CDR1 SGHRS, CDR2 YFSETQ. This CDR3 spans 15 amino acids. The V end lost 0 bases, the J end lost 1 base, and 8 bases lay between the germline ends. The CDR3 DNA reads TGCGCCAGCAGCTTGGCCGCGAGATCCTACAATGAGCAGTTCTTC. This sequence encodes CASSLAARSYNEQFF.

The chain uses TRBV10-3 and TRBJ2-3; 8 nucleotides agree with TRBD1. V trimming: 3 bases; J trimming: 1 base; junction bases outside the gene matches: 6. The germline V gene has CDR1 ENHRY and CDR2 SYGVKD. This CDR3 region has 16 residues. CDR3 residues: CAISDIPGQGTDTQYF. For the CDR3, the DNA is TGTGCCATCAGTGATATTCCGGGACAGGGCACAGATACGCAGTATTTT.

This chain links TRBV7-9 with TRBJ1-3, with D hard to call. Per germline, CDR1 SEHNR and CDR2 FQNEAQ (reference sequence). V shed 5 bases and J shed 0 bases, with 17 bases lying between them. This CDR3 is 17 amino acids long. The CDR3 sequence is CASSVGISTLSGNTIYF. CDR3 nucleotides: TGTGCCAGCAGCGTCGGGATCTCGACACTCTCTGGAAACACCATATATTTT.

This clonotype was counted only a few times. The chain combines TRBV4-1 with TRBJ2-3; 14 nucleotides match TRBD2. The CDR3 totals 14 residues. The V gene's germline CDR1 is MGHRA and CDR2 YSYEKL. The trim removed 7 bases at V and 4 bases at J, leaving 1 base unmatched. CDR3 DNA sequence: TGCGCCAGCACGGGACTAGCGGGAGCAGATACGCAGTATTTT. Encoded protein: CASTGLAGADTQYF.

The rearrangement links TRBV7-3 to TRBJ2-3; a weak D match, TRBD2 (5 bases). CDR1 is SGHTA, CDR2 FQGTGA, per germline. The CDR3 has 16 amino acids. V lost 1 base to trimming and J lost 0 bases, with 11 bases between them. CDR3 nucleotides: TGTGCCAGCAGCTTAAGGGCGGGCCTTAGCACAGATACGCAGTATTTT. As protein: CASSLRAGLSTDTQYF. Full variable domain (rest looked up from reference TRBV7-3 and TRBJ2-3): GAGVSQTPSNKVTEKGKYVELRCDPISGHTALYWYRQSLGQGPEFLIYFQGTGAADDSGLPNDRFFAVRPEGSVSTLKIQRTERGDSAVYLCASSLRAGLSTDTQYFGPGTRLTVL.

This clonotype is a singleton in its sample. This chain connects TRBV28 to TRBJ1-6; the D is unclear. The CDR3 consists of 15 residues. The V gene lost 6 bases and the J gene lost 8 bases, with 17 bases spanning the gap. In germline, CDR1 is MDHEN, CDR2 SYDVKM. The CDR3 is CASSRPMEWDSPLHF. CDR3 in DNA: TGTGCCAGCAGCCGCCCCATGGAGTGGGATTCACCCCTCCACTTT.

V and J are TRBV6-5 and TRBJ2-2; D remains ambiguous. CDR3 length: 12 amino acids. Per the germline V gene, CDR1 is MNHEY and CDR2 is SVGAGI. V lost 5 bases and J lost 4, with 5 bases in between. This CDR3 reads CASSHFTGELFF. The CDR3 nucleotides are TGTGCCAGCAGTCATTTCACCGGGGAGCTGTTTTTT.

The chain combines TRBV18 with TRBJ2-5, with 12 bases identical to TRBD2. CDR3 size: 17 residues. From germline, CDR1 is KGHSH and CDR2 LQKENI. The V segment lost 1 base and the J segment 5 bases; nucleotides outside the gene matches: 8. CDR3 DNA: TGTGCCAGCTCACCACGGCAGAGGACTAGCGGGAATGAGACCCAGTACTTC. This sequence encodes CASSPRQRTSGNETQYF. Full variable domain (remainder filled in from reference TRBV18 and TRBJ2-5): NAGVMQNPRHLVRRRGQEARLRCSPMKGHSHVYWYRQLPEEGLKFMVYLQKENIIDESGMPKERFSAEFPKEGPSILRIQQVVRGDSAAYFCASSPRQRTSGNETQYFGPGTRLLVL.

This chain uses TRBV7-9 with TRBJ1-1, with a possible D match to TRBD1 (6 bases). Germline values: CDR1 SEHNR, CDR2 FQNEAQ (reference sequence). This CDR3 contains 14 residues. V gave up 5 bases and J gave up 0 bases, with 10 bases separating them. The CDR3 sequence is CASSATGLNTEAFF. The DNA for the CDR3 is TGTGCCAGCAGCGCGACAGGATTGAACACTGAAGCTTTCTTT.

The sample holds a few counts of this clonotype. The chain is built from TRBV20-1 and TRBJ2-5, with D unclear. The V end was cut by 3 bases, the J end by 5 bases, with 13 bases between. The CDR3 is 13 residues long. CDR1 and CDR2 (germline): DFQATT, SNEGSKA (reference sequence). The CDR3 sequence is CSASSGGRETQYF. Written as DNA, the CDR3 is TGCAGTGCTAGTAGTGGCGGCAGGGAGACCCAGTACTTC.

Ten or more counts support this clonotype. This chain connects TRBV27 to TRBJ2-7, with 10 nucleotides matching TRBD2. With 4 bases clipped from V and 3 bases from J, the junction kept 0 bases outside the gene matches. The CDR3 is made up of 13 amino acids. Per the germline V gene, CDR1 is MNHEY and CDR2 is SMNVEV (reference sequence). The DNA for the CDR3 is TGTGCCAGCAGTTGGACTAGCGGCTACGAGCAGTACTTC. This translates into CASSWTSGYEQYF.

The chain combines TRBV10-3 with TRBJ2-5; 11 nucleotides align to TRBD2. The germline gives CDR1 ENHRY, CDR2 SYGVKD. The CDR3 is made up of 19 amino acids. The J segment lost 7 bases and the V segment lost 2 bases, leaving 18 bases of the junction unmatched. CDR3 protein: CAISERISGTSGPGGTQYF. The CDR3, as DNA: TGTGCCATCAGTGAGCGAATCTCCGGGACTAGCGGCCCAGGGGGGACCCAGTACTTC.